This TCR beta chain was identified in a study of blood T cell repertoires in COVID-19. Study-level background: The study counted Cohort 3 donors as recovered given two negative PCRs, clearance, or symptom resolution. Sources were T cells, B-cell-depleted T cells, or PBMCs; the material itself was cDNA or gDNA.

Participant-given clinical history determined each cohort assignment. V lost 8 bases, J lost 7 bases, and 8 bases stayed unmatched. The CDR3 has 13 residues. In the original analysis: Amplifying reference gene primers gave estimates of nucleated cell counts. This table comes from immunoSEQ multiplex PCR, and its TCRdb copy is limited to in-frame clones, with some not included. The DNA gave D and trimming, while V, J and clone size come from that table. The sample has 210,000 or so clones, 85% to 90% seen once. The receptor was isolated from a woman in her forties or fifties in a cohort exposed to, infected with or recovered from COVID-19 (not recorded which). Input material: PBMCs or T cells enriched from blood (not recorded which). J is TRBJ1-5 and V is TRBV12-3 or TRBV12-4; TRBD1 matches 7 bases. In DNA form, the CDR3 reads TGTGCCAGCGGACAGGCCCCCGAGCAGCCCCAGCATTTT. It yields the protein CASGQAPEQPQHF.